These T cell receptor beta chains were read from a single sample in a study of CXCR3-negative and CXCR3-positive naive CD8 T cells. TCRdb reworked the 5' RACE reads into one entry per CDR3 protein, no DNA. The data show tens of thousands of distinct CDR3 sequences, and the top ten clones hold almost 0.55%. The sequenced sample was naive CXCR3+ CD8+ T cells from blood. The receptors originated from a human donor in good health. Some clones in this sample may be carry-over from other donors' samples. CDR3s include the opening cysteine and the closing phenylalanine or tryptophan.

J,V,CDR3
TRBJ2-3,TRBV4-2,CASSPPGLAGGMDTQYF
TRBJ2-1,TRBV28,CASSFGDYPTEQFF
TRBJ1-1,TRBV28,CASSSLLNTEAFF
TRBJ2-3,TRBV23-1,CASSQWLETDTQYF
TRBJ2-1,TRBV7-9,CASSFRVEQFF
TRBJ1-2,TRBV28,CASSYGETPSGYTF
TRBJ1-1,TRBV7-6,CASSLEGVGDTEAFF
TRBJ2-2,TRBV29-1,CSVEVGLNTGELFF
TRBJ1-1,TRBV28,CASSLNPWDRGTEAFF
TRBJ2-1,TRBV19,CASTDGNNEQFF
TRBJ2-1,TRBV24-1,CATSDQDSEQFF
TRBJ1-2,TRBV29-1,CSVDIPQTGRDYGYTF
TRBJ2-7,TRBV7-9,CASSSPTGTGVDYEQYF
TRBJ2-1,TRBV7-2,CASTQDFNEQFF
TRBJ1-5,TRBV28,CATRDNQPQHF
TRBJ2-1,TRBV6-5,CASSYSGSRNEQFF
TRBJ1-5,TRBV6-2/TRBV6-3,CASSYSKTERGQPQHF
TRBJ1-5,TRBV4-1,CASSQRTGINQPQHF
TRBJ2-7,TRBV29-1,CSVATGDYEQYF
TRBJ2-7,TRBV3-1,CASSQVWPDEQYF
TRBJ1-1,TRBV7-9,CASSRVEDTEAFF
TRBJ2-3,TRBV2,CASTFRDRDTDTQYF
TRBJ2-1,TRBV20-1,CSATRDRDYNEQFF
TRBJ2-1,TRBV4-2,CASSQEARHNEQFF